These 28 T cell receptor beta chains came from one sample sequenced in a study of cytomegalovirus exposure and HLA in healthy donors (dated by TCRdb to 2016 to 2017). Libraries were built with the immunoSEQ multiplex PCR assay. In its TCRdb copy, this immuneACCESS table keeps in-frame sequences only and misses some clones. Where compared with another copy, unresolved V genes explain less than half of these, and the others have no known cause. A total of 150,000 to 200,000 clones appear in this sample, around 92% of them only once. 10% of the sample is in the top ten clones. Sequenced input: PBMCs. The receptors shown here come from a woman younger than 35 in good health and CMV-seropositive.

The chain has TRBV28 and TRBJ2-7; tentative D call: TRBD2 (5 bases). Germline values: CDR1 MDHEN, CDR2 SYDVKM. Between the trimmed V and J ends, which lost 5 bases and 1 base, there was a span of 9 bases. The CDR3 is 13 amino acids. The CDR3, as DNA: TGTGCCAGCAGTCTTCCGGGGTCCTACGAGCAGTACTTC. Its translation is CASSLPGSYEQYF.

The genes are TRBV27 and TRBJ2-1; D gene uncertain. Germline CDR1 and CDR2: MNHEY and SMNVEV (reference sequence). V was shortened by 0 bases and J by 0 bases, with 6 bases between the two germline ends. This CDR3 contains 15 residues. CDR3 loop: CASSLSYNSYNEQFF. Written as DNA, the CDR3 is TGTGCCAGCAGTTTATCGTACAACTCCTACAATGAGCAGTTCTTC.

The chain couples TRBV11-3 to TRBJ2-2; 11 nucleotides agree with TRBD2. Germline V lookup: CDR1 SGHNT, CDR2 YENEEA. The ends lost 5 bases at V and 2 bases at J; junction bases unmatched: 7. This CDR3 spans 17 amino acids. The CDR3 loop is CASSPPRLAGNTGELFF. The CDR3 nucleotides read TGTGCCAGCAGCCCGCCCCGACTAGCGGGAAACACCGGGGAGCTGTTTTTT.

V gene TRBV4-3 combines with J gene TRBJ2-1; tentatively, D is TRBD2 (5 bases). The CDR3 has 16 amino acids. V was shortened by 1 base and J by 6 bases, with 16 bases between the two germline ends. Germline values: CDR1 LGHNA, CDR2 YSLEER. The CDR3 region has the DNA TGCGCCAGCAGCCAAGTGTATCTTTCGGGGTTCAATGAGCAGTTCTTC. Its protein product is CASSQVYLSGFNEQFF.

The chain carries TRBV28 and TRBJ2-7, with 7 bases aligning to TRBD2. With 6 bases clipped from V and 4 bases from J, the junction kept 12 bases outside the gene matches. Per germline, CDR1 MDHEN and CDR2 SYDVKM. The CDR3 totals 15 residues. The CDR3 sequence is CASRPLRSGKYEQYF. The CDR3 DNA reads TGTGCCAGCAGACCACTCCGAAGCGGGAAGTACGAGCAGTACTTC.

The chain links TRBV28 to TRBJ2-1; 8 bases are shared with TRBD2. The CDR3 loop spans 18 amino acids. Germline V gene lookup returns CDR1 MDHEN and CDR2 SYDVKM. V trimming: 2 bases; J trimming: 4 bases; junction bases outside the gene matches: 13. DNA of the CDR3: TGTGCCAGCAGTTTACATTTAGCGAGGACTAGCCAGTACAATGAGCAGTTCTTC. Encoded protein: CASSLHLARTSQYNEQFF.

The chain recombines TRBV7-8 with TRBJ1-5; TRBD1 matches at 8 bases. Germline trimming cut 4 bases from V and 4 bases from J; bases unmatched to any gene: 6. The CDR3 contains 15 residues. CDR1 and CDR2 (germline): SGHVS, FQNEAQ. DNA of the CDR3: TGTGCCAGCAGCTCTCACGGGACAGGTAATCAGCCCCAGCATTTT. This translates into CASSSHGTGNQPQHF. The complete variable domain, with remaining parts taken from reference TRBV7-8 and TRBJ1-5, reads GAGVSQSPRYKVAKRGQDVALRCDPISGHVSLFWYQQALGQGPEFLTYFQNEAQLDKSGLPSDRFFAERPEGSVSTLKIQRTQQEDSAVYLCASSSHGTGNQPQHFGDGTRLSIL.

This sequence joins TRBV27 and TRBJ1-2; 9 positions match TRBD1. Germline CDR1 and CDR2: MNHEY and SMNVEV (reference sequence). This CDR3 spans 15 amino acids. Unmatched junction bases numbered 4, after V lost 3 bases and J lost 2 bases. The CDR3 DNA follows: TGTGCCAGCAGTTTGACCGGGACAGGGAACTATGGCTACACCTTC. Protein sequence: CASSLTGTGNYGYTF.

The chain combines TRBV9 with TRBJ2-4; 7 bases are shared with TRBD1. Germline V gene data show CDR1 as SGDLS and CDR2 as YYNGEE. V dropped 0 bases and J dropped 8; count of bases not matched to a gene: 2. This CDR3 region has 13 residues. CDR3 protein: CASSVVQGDIQYF. Written as DNA, the CDR3 is TGTGCCAGCAGCGTAGTGCAGGGGGACATTCAGTACTTC.

The chain couples TRBV15 to TRBJ1-3; D remains unclear. There are 14 residues in the CDR3. In germline, CDR1 is LNHNV, CDR2 YYDKDF (reference sequence). V shed 0 bases and J shed 3 bases, with 6 bases lying between them. The CDR3 DNA reads as TGTGCCACCAGCAGAGAGATAGTTGGAAACACCATATATTTT. It yields the protein CATSREIVGNTIYF.

This clone was detected once. CDR3 sequence: CASSHLTGGGETQYF. The CDR3 DNA sequence: TGTGCCAGCAGCCACCTTACAGGGGGCGGCGAGACCCAGTACTTC. The chain recombines TRBV4-2 with TRBJ2-5; 9 bases agree with TRBD1. Germline CDR1 and CDR2: LGHNA and YNFKEQ. This CDR3 contains 15 residues. V shed 3 bases and J 5 bases; nucleotides not matched to a gene: 7.

This clone has just one count. This chain connects TRBV13 to TRBJ2-3, with 7 bases identical to TRBD1. The CDR3 spans 16 residues. After removal of 5 bases from V and 0 bases from J, the junction contained 8 bases not matched to a gene. Germline CDR1 PRHDT, CDR2 FYEKMQ (reference sequence). The CDR3 protein is CASSENGQVSTDTQYF. CDR3 nucleotides: TGTGCCAGCAGCGAAAATGGACAGGTTAGCACAGATACGCAGTATTTT.

The J gene is TRBJ1-2, the V gene TRBV5-6, with 8 bases matching TRBD1. The trim removed 3 bases at V and 3 bases at J, leaving 7 bases unmatched. The CDR3 totals 15 residues. Germline-derived CDR1 and CDR2 are SGHDT and YYEEEE. CDR3 protein: CASSSLGQGDYGYTF. The DNA of the CDR3 is TGTGCCAGCAGCTCCCTCGGACAGGGCGACTATGGCTACACCTTC.

This clone was detected once. The chain carries TRBV7-2 and TRBJ2-7, with 7 positions matching TRBD2. CDR1 SGHTA and CDR2 FQGNSA come from the germline V gene. The ends lost 2 bases at V and 4 bases at J; junction bases unmatched: 8. The CDR3 has 15 residues. The CDR3 is CASSLIRGSAYEQYF. CDR3 DNA sequence: TGTGCCAGCAGCTTAATTCGCGGGAGTGCTTACGAGCAGTACTTC.

The CDR3, as DNA: TGTGCCACCAGCAGGTCCGGGGGGACATGGATCAATCAGCCCCAGCATTTT. Translation gives CATSRSGGTWINQPQHF. This chain links TRBV15 with TRBJ1-5; tentatively, D is TRBD1 (6 bases). Germline V CDR1 and CDR2: LNHNV, YYDKDF (reference sequence). Trimming took off 3 bases at V and 3 bases at J, with 18 bases between the two ends. The CDR3 length is 17 residues.

The V gene is TRBV6-5, the J gene TRBJ2-7; D may be TRBD1 (6 bases). CDR1 and CDR2 from the germline V gene are MNHEY and SVGAGI. V lost 6 bases and J lost 6, with 15 bases in between. The CDR3 runs to 13 residues. CDR3 in amino acids: CASRRTVPREQYF. DNA for the CDR3: TGTGCCAGCAGGCGGACAGTCCCTCGCGAGCAGTACTTC.

The chain has TRBV5-4 and TRBJ2-1; TRBD2 matches at 9 bases. This CDR3 contains 15 residues. Germline values: CDR1 SGHNT, CDR2 YYREEE (reference sequence). V trimming: 3 bases; J trimming: 9 bases; junction bases outside the gene matches: 10. CDR3 in DNA: TGTGCCAGCAGCTGGCCCGGGACTAGCTATTCTGAGCAGTTCTTC. This codes for CASSWPGTSYSEQFF.

The gene calls are TRBV29-1 and TRBJ1-2, with D maybe TRBD1 (6 bases). Per germline, CDR1 SQVTM and CDR2 ANQGSEA. V lost 1 base to trimming and J lost 8 bases, with 20 bases between them. The CDR3 loop spans 15 amino acids. CDR3 coding DNA: TGCAGCGTTGAAGGGGGGACACAGGGTCCAGGAGGCTACACCTTC. Protein sequence: CSVEGGTQGPGGYTF.

The rearrangement uses TRBV29-1 and TRBJ1-2; 10 nucleotides align to TRBD1. Trimming removed 4 bases from V and 6 bases from J; junction bases left unmatched: 8. CDR1 and CDR2 from the germline V gene are SQVTM and ANQGSEA. This CDR3 spans 14 amino acids. Written as DNA, the CDR3 is TGCAGCGTTGCCCCTTGGGACAGGGGTAATGGCTACACCTTC. This gives the protein CSVAPWDRGNGYTF.

This chain uses TRBV30 with TRBJ2-1, with unresolved D. CDR3 length: 11 amino acids. Germline V gives CDR1 GTSNPN, CDR2 SVGIG (reference sequence). V lost 1 base to trimming and J lost 13 bases, with 11 bases between them. The CDR3 DNA reads as TGTGCCTGGAGTGGGAGTACTGGCCAGTTCTTC. Its translation: CAWSGSTGQFF.

The rearrangement links TRBV18 to TRBJ2-1; D possibly corresponds to TRBD2 (6 bases). CDR1 and CDR2 (germline): KGHSH, LQKENI. Trimming removed 6 bases from V and 4 bases from J, with 16 bases in between. The CDR3 loop spans 15 amino acids. CDR3 residues: CASSLNGGTYNEQFF. The DNA for the CDR3 is TGTGCCAGCTCTCTCAATGGGGGGACTTACAATGAGCAGTTCTTC.

V is TRBV9 and J is TRBJ2-1; TRBD2 matches 9 bases. The CDR3 runs 15 residues. Germline V lookup: CDR1 SGDLS, CDR2 YYNGEE. J gave up 6 bases and V 4 bases, and 8 bases lay outside the gene matches. CDR3 nucleotide sequence: TGTGCCAGCAGCATAGGGACTAGCCTTTCCAATGAGCAGTTCTTC. Translation gives CASSIGTSLSNEQFF.

This sequence joins TRBV2 and TRBJ2-5; 9 positions match TRBD2. The J segment lost 5 bases and the V segment lost 6 bases, leaving 4 bases of the junction unmatched. The CDR3 spans 13 residues. Looked up from germline, CDR1 is SNHLY and CDR2 is FYNNEI. The CDR3 sequence is CASSPSGEETQYF. In nucleotides, the CDR3 is TGTGCCAGCAGCCCTAGCGGGGAGGAGACCCAGTACTTC.

The chain uses TRBV27 and TRBJ1-5; a weak D match, TRBD1 (6 bases). V lost 5 bases, J lost 4 bases, and 12 bases lay in between. Germline CDR1 reads MNHEY; CDR2 reads SMNVEV (reference sequence). CDR3 size: 14 residues. The CDR3 loop reads CASSTGYGNQPQHF. CDR3 DNA: TGTGCCAGCAGTACAGGGTACGGTAATCAGCCCCAGCATTTT.

The chain combines TRBV14 with TRBJ2-7; D may be TRBD1 (5 bases). The CDR3 covers 12 residues. V gave up 1 base and J gave up 12 bases, with 13 bases separating them. Per germline, CDR1 SGHDN and CDR2 FVKESK. Here the CDR3 DNA reads TGTGCCAGCAGCCAAGGAGGTCCCAGGGTGTACTTC. It encodes CASSQGGPRVYF.

This clone showed up just once. The V gene is TRBV2, the J gene TRBJ2-7; perhaps TRBD1 as D (5 bases). CDR1 is SNHLY, CDR2 FYNNEI, per germline. V dropped 3 bases and J dropped 7 bases, with 28 bases sitting between them. The CDR3 has 18 amino acids. CDR3: CASSEVPGQGIIRSEQYF. As DNA, the CDR3 is TGTGCCAGCAGTGAGGTCCCTGGTCAGGGTATTATCAGAAGTGAGCAGTACTTC.

The V and J genes are TRBV19 and TRBJ2-7; 7 bases map to TRBD1. Germline CDR1 and CDR2: LNHDA and SQIVND (reference sequence). This CDR3 contains 13 residues. J gave up 6 bases and V 4 bases, and 6 bases lay outside the gene matches. CDR3 residues: CASSKGQNLEQYF. As DNA, the CDR3 is TGTGCCAGTAGTAAGGGACAGAACCTCGAGCAGTACTTC.

The chain carries TRBV11-3 and TRBJ2-2; D might be TRBD2 (5 bases). Germline CDR1 is SGHNT and CDR2 is YENEEA. The CDR3 spans 12 residues. Trimming cost V 5 bases and J 8 bases, with 9 bases left between them. The CDR3 is CASSTSGGELFF. The CDR3, as DNA: TGTGCCAGCAGCACCTCGGGGGGGGAGCTGTTTTTT.